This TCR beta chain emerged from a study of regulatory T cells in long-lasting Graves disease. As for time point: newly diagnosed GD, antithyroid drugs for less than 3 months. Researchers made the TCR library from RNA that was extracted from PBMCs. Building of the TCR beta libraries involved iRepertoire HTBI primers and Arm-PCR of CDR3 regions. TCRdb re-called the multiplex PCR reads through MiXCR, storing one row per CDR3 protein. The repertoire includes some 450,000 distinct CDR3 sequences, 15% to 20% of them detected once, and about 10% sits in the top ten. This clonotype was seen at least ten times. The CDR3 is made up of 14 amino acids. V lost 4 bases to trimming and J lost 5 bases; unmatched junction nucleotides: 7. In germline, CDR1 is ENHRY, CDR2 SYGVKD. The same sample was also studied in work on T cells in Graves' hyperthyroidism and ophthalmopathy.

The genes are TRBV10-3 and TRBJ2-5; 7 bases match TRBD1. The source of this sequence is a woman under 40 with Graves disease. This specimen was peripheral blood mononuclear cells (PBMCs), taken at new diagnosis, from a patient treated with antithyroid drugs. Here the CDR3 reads CAISGPTQGETQYF. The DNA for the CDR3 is TGTGCCATCAGTGGACCCACACAGGGGGAGACCCAGTACTTC.